This TCR beta chain was sequenced during a study of blood T cell repertoires in COVID-19. Generated by immunoSEQ multiplex PCR, the TCRdb table keeps only in-frame clones and is missing some. The data show approximately 170,000 clones, around 90% seen once. Germline CDR1 and CDR2: KGHSH and LQKENI. The CDR3 runs 15 residues. Trimming shortened V by 8 bases and J by 0 bases, and 15 bases separated the two germline ends. This clonotype originated in a man aged 50-59 years who had recovered from COVID-19. Sequencing used peripheral blood. The chain joins TRBV18 to TRBJ2-3; TRBD1 might be the D (6 bases). In DNA, the CDR3 is TGTGCCAGCGAGGGGGTAAGATTCAGCACAGATACGCAGTATTTT. Protein: CASEGVRFSTDTQYF.